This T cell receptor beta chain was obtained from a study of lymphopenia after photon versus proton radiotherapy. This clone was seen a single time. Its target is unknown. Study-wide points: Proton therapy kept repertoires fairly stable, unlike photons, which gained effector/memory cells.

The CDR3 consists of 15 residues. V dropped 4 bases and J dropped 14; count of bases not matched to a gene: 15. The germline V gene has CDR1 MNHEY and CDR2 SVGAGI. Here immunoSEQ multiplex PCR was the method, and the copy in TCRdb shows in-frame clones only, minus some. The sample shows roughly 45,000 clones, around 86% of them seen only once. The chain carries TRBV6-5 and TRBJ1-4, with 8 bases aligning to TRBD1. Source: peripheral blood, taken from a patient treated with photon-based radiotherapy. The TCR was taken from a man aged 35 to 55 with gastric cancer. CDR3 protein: CASSFTGTGARRLFF. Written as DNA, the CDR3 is TGTGCCAGCAGTTTTACCGGGACAGGCGCCCGGCGGCTGTTTTTT.